This T cell receptor (beta chain) was sequenced for a study of blood T cell repertoires in COVID-19. For the study at large: Sites in the United States, Italy and Spain provided acute and convalescent COVID-19 samples. PBMCs, B-cell-depleted T cells, or T cells were the source of the cDNA or gDNA that made up the material.

Original methodology: How many nucleated cells were present was estimated from reference gene primer amplification. Method: immunoSEQ multiplex PCR; TCRdb's copy keeps in-frame clones and lacks some. V, J and clone size are taken as reported in that table, and D and trimming were inferred from the DNA itself. Of 55,000 or so clones in the sample, around 87% are singletons; the top ten hold about 6.3%. The CDR3 runs 15 residues. Sequencing was carried out using peripheral blood. The receptor was derived from a man aged 55 to 70 with active or convalescent COVID-19. This chain connects TRBV21-1 to TRBJ1-2; the D call of TRBD1 is as the table states it, not checked on the DNA. TRBV21-1 is marked as a pseudogene. The CDR3 bases are TGTGCCAGCAGCAAAGCCCTGGGACAGCCCTATGGCTACACCTTC. Translating it yields CASSKALGQPYGYTF.